This TCR beta chain was recovered during a study of fetal regulatory T cell absence and autoimmunity. Findings of the study overall: In IPEX syndrome, oligoclonal enrichment was read as supporting prenatal antigen-driven autoimmunity in the pancreas. Some top pancreas TCR clones were over 80-fold enriched versus cord blood.

This table comes from immunoSEQ multiplex PCR, and its TCRdb copy is limited to in-frame clones, with some not included. The repertoire holds approximately 46,000 clones, with about 79% as singletons. In its sample, this clone was seen a few times. The antigen remains undetermined. The TCR originated in a newborn boy with IPEX syndrome. Sequenced sample: cord blood.

The CDR3 DNA sequence: TGTGCTAGTGGTTTTGAACAGGTCTACGAGCAGTACTTC. Translating gives CASGFEQVYEQYF. This rearrangement joins TRBV12-5 to TRBJ2-7, with D tentatively TRBD1 (5 bases). V was shortened by 3 bases and J by 3 bases, with 9 bases between the two germline ends. There are 13 residues in the CDR3. Germline loops: CDR1 LGHNT, CDR2 FRNRAP.